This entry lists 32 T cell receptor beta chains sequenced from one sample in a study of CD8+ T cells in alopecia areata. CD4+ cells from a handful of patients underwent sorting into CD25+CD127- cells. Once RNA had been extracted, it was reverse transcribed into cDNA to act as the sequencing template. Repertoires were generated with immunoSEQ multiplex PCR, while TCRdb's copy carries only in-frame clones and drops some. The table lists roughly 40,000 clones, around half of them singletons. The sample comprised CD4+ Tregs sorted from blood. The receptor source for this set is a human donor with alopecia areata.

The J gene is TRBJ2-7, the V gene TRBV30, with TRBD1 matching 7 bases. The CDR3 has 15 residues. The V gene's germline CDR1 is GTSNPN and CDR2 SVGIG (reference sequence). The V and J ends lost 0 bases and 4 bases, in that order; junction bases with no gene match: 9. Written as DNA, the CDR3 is TGTGCCTGGAGTGTACAGAGAGGGGGCCGGTACGAGCAGTACTTC. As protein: CAWSVQRGGRYEQYF.

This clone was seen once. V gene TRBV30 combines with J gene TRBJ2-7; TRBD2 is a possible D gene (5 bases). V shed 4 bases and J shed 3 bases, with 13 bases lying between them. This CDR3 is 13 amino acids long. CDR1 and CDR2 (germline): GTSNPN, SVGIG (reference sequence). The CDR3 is CAWTWEWGYEQYF. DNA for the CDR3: TGTGCCTGGACGTGGGAGTGGGGCTACGAGCAGTACTTC.

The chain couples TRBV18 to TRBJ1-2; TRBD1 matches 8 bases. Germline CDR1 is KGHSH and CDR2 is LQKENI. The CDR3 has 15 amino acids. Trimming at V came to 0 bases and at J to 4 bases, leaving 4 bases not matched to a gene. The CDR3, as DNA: TGTGCCAGCTCACCACCGGGGACAGGTCGCTATGGCTACACCTTC. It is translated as CASSPPGTGRYGYTF.

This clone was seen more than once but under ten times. CDR3 DNA: TGTGCCAGCAGCTCGGCCGGGGGCAGAGTCTACGAGCAGTACTTC. Translated: CASSSAGGRVYEQYF. This chain uses TRBV7-2 with TRBJ2-7, with D possibly being TRBD1 or TRBD2 (6 bases each). Germline-derived CDR1 and CDR2 are SGHTA and FQGNSA. This CDR3 region has 15 residues. Trimming took 4 bases from V and 3 from J, leaving 16 bases between them. The full variable domain, with the rest looked up from reference TRBV7-2 and TRBJ2-7, is GAGVSQSPSNKVTEKGKDVELRCDPISGHTALYWYRQSLGQGLEFLIYFQGNSAPDKSGLPSDRFSAERTGGSVSTLTIQRTQQEDSAVYLCASSSAGGRVYEQYFGPGTRLTVT.

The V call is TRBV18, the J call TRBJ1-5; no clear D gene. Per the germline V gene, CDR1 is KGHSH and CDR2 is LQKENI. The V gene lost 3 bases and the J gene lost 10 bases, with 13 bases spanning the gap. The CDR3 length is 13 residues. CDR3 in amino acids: CASSPSEGQPQHF. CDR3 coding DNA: TGTGCCAGCTCACCCAGTGAGGGTCAACCCCAGCATTTT.

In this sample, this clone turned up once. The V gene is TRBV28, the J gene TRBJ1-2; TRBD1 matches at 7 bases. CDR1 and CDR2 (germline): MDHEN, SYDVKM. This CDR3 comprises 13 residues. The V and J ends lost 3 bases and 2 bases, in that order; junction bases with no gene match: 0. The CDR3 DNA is TGTGCCAGCAGTTTGACAGGGAACTATGGCTACACCTTC. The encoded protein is CASSLTGNYGYTF.

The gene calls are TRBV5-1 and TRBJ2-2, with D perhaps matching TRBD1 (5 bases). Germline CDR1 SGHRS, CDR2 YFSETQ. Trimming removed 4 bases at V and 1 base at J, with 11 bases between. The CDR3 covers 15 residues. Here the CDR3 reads CASSASTENTGELFF. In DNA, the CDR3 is TGCGCCAGCAGCGCCTCGACAGAGAACACCGGGGAGCTGTTTTTT.

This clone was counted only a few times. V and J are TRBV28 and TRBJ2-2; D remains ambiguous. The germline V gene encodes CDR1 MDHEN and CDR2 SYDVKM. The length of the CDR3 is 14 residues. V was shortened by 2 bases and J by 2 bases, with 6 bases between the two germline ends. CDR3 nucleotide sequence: TGTGCCAGCAGTTTAAGGGTCAACACCGGGGAGCTGTTTTTT. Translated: CASSLRVNTGELFF.

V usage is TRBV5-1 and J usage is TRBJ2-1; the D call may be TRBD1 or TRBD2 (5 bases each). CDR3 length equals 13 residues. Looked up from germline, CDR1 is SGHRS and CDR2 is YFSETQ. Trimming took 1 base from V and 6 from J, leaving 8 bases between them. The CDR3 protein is CASSLLGTNEQFF. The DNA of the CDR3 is TGCGCCAGCAGCTTGCTGGGGACCAATGAGCAGTTCTTC.

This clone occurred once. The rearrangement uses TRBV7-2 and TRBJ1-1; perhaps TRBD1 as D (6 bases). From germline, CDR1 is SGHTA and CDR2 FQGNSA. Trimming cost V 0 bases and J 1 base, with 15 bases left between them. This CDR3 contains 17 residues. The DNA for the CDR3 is TGTGCCAGCAGCTTAGCGTACAGGGCGGGAAGGAACACTGAAGCTTTCTTT. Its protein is CASSLAYRAGRNTEAFF.

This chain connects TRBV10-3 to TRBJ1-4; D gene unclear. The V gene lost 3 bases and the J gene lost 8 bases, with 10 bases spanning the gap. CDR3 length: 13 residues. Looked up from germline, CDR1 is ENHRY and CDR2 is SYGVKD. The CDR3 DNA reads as TGTGCCATCAGTGACCTACAAGCGGAAAAACTGTTTTTT. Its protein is CAISDLQAEKLFF.

The CDR3 DNA is TGTGCCAGCAGTTTAAGCTCCTACGAGCAGTACTTC. Its protein is CASSLSSYEQYF. The chain couples TRBV28 to TRBJ2-7; no clear D gene. The germline V gene encodes CDR1 MDHEN and CDR2 SYDVKM. The V gene lost 2 bases and the J gene lost 0 bases, with 2 bases spanning the gap. There are 12 residues in the CDR3.

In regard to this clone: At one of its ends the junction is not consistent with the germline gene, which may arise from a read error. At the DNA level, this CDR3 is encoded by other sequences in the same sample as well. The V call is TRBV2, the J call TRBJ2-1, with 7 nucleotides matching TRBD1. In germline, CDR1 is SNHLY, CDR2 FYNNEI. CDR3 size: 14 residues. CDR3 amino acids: CASSRQGVGDEQFF. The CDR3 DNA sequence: TGTGCCAGCAGTCGGCAGGGGGTAGGGGATGAACAGTTCTTC.

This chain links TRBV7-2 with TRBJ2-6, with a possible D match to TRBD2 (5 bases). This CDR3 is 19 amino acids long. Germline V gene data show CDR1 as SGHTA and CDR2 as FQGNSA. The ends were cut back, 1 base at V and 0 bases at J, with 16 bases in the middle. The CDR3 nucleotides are TGTGCCAGCAGCTTAGGGCGGGTCTTACCGACCTCTGGGGCCAACGTCCTGACTTTC. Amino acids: CASSLGRVLPTSGANVLTF.

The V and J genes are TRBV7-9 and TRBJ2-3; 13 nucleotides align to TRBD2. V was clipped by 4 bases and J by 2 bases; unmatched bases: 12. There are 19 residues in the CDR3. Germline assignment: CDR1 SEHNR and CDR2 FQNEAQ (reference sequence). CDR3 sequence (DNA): TGTGCCAGCAGCTCGCCCCTGGGACTAGCGGGAAAACACACAGATACGCAGTATTTT. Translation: CASSSPLGLAGKHTDTQYF. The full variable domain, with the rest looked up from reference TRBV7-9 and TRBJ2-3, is DTGVSQNPRHKITKRGQNVTFRCDPISEHNRLYWYRQTLGQGPEFLTYFQNEAQLEKSRLLSDRFSAERPKGSFSTLEIQRTEQGDSAMYLCASSSPLGLAGKHTDTQYFGPGTRLTVL.

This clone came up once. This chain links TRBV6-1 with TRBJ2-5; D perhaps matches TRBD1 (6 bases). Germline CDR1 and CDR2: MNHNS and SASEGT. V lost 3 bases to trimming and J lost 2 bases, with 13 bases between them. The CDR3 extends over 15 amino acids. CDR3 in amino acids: CASSEALRGQETQYF. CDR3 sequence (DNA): TGTGCCAGCAGTGAGGCCTTAAGGGGGCAAGAGACCCAGTACTTC.

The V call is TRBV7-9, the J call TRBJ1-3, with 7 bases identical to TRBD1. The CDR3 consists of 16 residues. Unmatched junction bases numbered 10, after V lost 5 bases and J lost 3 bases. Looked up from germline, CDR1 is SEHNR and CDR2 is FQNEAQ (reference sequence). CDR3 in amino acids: CASSKRQGVVGNTIYF. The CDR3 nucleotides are TGTGCCAGCAGCAAAAGACAGGGAGTCGTTGGAAACACCATATATTTT. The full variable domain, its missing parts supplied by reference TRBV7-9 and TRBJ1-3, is DTGVSQNPRHKITKRGQNVTFRCDPISEHNRLYWYRQTLGQGPEFLTYFQNEAQLEKSRLLSDRFSAERPKGSFSTLEIQRTEQGDSAMYLCASSKRQGVVGNTIYFGEGSWLTVV.

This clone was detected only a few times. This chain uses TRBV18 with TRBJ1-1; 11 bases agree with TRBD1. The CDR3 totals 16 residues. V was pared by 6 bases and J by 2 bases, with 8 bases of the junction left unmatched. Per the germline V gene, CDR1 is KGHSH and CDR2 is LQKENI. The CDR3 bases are TGTGCCAGCTCGTGGACAGGGGGCATTGATAACACTGAAGCTTTCTTT. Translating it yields CASSWTGGIDNTEAFF.

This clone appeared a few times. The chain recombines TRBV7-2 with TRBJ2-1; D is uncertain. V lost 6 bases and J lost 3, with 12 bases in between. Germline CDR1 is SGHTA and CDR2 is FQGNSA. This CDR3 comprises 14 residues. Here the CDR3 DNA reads TGTGCCAGCAGACGAACACCTCTCTACAATGAGCAGTTCTTC. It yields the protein CASRRTPLYNEQFF. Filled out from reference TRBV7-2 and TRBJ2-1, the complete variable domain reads GAGVSQSPSNKVTEKGKDVELRCDPISGHTALYWYRQSLGQGLEFLIYFQGNSAPDKSGLPSDRFSAERTGGSVSTLTIQRTQQEDSAVYLCASRRTPLYNEQFFGPGTRLTVL.

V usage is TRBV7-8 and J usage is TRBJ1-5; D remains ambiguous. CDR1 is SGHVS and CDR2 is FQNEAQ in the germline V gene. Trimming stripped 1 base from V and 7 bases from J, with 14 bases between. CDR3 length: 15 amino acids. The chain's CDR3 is CASSLVPASGQPQHF. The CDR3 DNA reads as TGTGCCAGCAGCTTAGTCCCAGCGAGCGGGCAGCCCCAGCATTTT.

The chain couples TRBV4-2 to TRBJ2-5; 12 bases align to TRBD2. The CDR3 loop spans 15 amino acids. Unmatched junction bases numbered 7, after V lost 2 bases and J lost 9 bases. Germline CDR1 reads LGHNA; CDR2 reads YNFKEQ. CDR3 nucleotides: TGTGCCAGCAGCCAACGACTAGCGGGAGAAGGTGCCCAGTACTTC. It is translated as CASSQRLAGEGAQYF.

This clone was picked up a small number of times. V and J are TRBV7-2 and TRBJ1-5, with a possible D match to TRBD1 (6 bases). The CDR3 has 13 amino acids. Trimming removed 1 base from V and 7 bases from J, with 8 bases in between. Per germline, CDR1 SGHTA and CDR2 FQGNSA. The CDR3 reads CASSLEGDQPQHF. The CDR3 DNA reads TGTGCCAGCAGCTTAGAGGGGGACCAGCCCCAGCATTTT. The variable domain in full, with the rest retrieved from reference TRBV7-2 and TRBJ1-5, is GAGVSQSPSNKVTEKGKDVELRCDPISGHTALYWYRQSLGQGLEFLIYFQGNSAPDKSGLPSDRFSAERTGGSVSTLTIQRTQQEDSAVYLCASSLEGDQPQHFGDGTRLSIL.

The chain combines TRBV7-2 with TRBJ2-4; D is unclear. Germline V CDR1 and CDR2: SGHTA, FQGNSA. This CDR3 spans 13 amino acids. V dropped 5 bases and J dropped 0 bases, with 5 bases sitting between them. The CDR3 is CASSLLAKNIQYF. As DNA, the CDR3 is TGTGCCAGCAGCCTACTAGCCAAAAACATTCAGTACTTC.

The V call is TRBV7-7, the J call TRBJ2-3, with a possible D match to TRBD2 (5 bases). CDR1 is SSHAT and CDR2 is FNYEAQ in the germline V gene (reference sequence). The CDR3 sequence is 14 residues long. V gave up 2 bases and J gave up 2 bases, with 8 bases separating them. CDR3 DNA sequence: TGTGCCAGCAGCTTAAGCGGATACACAGATACGCAGTATTTT. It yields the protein CASSLSGYTDTQYF.

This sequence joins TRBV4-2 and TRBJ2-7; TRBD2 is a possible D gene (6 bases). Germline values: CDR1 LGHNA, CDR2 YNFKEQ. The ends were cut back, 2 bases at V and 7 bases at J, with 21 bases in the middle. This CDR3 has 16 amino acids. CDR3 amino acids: CASSQTDMGLTREQYF. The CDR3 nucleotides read TGTGCCAGCAGCCAAACAGATATGGGACTCACGAGGGAGCAGTACTTC.

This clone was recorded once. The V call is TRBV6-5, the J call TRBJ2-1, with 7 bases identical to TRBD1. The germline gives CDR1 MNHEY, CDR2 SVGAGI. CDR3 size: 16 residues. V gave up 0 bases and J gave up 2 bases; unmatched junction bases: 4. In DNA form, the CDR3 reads TGTGCCAGCAGTTACTCGAGACAGGGACCCTACAATGAGCAGTTCTTC. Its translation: CASSYSRQGPYNEQFF.

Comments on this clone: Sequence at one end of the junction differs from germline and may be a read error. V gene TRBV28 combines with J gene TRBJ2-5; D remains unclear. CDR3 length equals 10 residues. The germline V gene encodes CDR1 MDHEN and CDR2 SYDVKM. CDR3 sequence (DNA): TGTGCCAGCAGCAGTGAGATCCAGTACTTC. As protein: CASSSEIQYF.

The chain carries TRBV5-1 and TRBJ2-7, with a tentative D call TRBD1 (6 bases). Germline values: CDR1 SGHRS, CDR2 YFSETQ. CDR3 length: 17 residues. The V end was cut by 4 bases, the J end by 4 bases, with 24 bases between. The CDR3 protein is CASSPGDSYPKSYEQYF. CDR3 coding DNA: TGCGCCAGCAGCCCAGGGGATTCGTACCCCAAATCTTACGAGCAGTACTTC.

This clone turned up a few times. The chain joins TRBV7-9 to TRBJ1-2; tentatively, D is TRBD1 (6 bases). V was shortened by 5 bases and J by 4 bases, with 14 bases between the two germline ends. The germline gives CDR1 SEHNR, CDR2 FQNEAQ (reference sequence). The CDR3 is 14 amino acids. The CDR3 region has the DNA TGTGCCAGCAGCCAGGGACAACCATCCTATGGCTACACCTTC. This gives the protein CASSQGQPSYGYTF.

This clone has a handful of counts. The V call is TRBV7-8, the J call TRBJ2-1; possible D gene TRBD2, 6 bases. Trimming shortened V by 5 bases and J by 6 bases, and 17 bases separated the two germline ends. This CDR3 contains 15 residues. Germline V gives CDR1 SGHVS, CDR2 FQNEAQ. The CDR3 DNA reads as TGTGCCAGCAGCCCAGGGAGCGGGCCCGGCAATGAGCAGTTCTTC. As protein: CASSPGSGPGNEQFF.

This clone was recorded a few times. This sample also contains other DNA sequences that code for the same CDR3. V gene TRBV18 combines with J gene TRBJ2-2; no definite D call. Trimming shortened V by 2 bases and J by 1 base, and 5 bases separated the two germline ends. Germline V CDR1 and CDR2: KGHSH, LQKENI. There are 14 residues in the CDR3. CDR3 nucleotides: TGTGCCAGCTCACCAGGGCTGAACACCGGGGAGCTGTTTTTT. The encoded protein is CASSPGLNTGELFF.

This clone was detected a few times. The CDR3 DNA sequence: TGCGCCAGCAGCCAACTGGACATGGGGCTCTCGTTGGGTGAGCAGTTCTTC. Amino acids: CASSQLDMGLSLGEQFF. V and J are TRBV4-1 and TRBJ2-1; D may be TRBD1 (5 bases). CDR3 size: 17 residues. Germline-derived CDR1 and CDR2 are MGHRA and YSYEKL. V lost 2 bases and J 9 bases, leaving 23 bases between the germline ends.